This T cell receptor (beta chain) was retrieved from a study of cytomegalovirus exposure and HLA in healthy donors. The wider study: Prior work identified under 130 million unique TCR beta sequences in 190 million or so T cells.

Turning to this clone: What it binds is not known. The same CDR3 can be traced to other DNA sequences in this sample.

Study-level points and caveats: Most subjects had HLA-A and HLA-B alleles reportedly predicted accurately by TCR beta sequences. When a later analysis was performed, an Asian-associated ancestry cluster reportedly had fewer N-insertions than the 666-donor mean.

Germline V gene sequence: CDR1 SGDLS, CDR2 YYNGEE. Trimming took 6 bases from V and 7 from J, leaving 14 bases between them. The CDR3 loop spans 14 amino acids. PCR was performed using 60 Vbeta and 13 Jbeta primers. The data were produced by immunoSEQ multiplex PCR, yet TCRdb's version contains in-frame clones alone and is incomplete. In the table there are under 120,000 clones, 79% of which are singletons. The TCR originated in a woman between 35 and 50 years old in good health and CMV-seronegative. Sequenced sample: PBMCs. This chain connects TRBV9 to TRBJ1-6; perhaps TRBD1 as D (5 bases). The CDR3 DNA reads TGTGCCAGCACTGGGGCTTCTCGGAATTCACCCCTCCACTTT. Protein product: CASTGASRNSPLHF.